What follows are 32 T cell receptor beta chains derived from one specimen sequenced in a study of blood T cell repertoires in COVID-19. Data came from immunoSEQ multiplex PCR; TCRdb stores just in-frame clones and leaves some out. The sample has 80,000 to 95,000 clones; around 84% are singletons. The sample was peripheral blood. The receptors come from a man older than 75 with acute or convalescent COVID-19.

The CDR3 nucleotides are TGTGCCAGCAGTAATACAGGGGGGGAGACCCAGTACTTC. Translation: CASSNTGGETQYF. V and J are TRBV28 and TRBJ2-5, with TRBD1 matching over 8 bases. V lost 5 bases to trimming and J lost 5 bases; unmatched junction nucleotides: 4. The CDR3 sequence is 13 residues long. The germline V gene encodes CDR1 MDHEN and CDR2 SYDVKM.

CDR3 coding DNA: TGTGCCAGCTCCTCAGGTGCAGGGGGCACGTCCAGCGAAAAACTGTTTTTT. This codes for CASSSGAGGTSSEKLFF. The chain has TRBV25-1 and TRBJ1-4; 8 positions match TRBD1. Germline V gene sequence: CDR1 MGHDK, CDR2 SYGVNS. The ends lost 8 bases at V and 8 bases at J; junction bases unmatched: 19. The CDR3 is made up of 17 amino acids.

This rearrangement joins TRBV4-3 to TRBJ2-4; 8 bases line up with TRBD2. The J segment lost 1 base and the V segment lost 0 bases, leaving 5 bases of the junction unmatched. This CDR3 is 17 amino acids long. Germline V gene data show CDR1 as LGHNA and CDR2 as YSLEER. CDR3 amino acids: CASSQDSAGGAKNIQYF. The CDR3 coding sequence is TGCGCCAGCAGCCAAGATTCGGCGGGAGGCGCCAAAAACATTCAGTACTTC.

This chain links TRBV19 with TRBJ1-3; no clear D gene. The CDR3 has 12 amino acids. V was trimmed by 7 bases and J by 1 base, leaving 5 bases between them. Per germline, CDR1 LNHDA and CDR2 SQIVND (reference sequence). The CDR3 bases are TGTGCCAGTACCCGGTCTGGAAACACCATATATTTT. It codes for CASTRSGNTIYF.

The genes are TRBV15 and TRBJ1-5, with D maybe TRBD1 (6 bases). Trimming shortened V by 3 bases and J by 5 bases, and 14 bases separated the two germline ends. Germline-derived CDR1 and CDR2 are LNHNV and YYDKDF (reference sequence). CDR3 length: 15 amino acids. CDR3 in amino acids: CATSRERQEDQPQHF. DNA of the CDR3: TGTGCCACCAGCAGGGAAAGACAGGAGGATCAGCCCCAGCATTTT.

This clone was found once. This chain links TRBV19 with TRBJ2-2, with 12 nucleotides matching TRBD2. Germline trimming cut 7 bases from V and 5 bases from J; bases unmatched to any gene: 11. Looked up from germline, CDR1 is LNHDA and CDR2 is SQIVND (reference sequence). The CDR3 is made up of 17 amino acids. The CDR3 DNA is TGTGCCAGTACCCTTATAGCCCTAGCGGGAGGGACCGGGGAGCTGTTTTTT. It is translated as CASTLIALAGGTGELFF.

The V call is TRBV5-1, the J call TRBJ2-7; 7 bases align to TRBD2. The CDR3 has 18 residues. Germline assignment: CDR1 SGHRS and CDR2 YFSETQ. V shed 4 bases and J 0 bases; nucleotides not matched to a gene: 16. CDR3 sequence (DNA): TGCGCCAGCAGCCTCTGGGGACTAACAGTAATAAGCTCCTACGAGCAGTACTTC. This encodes CASSLWGLTVISSYEQYF. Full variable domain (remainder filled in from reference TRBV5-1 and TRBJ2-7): KAGVTQTPRYLIKTRGQQVTLSCSPISGHRSVSWYQQTPGQGLQFLFEYFSETQRNKGNFPGRFSGRQFSNSRSEMNVSTLELGDSALYLCASSLWGLTVISSYEQYFGPGTRLTVT.

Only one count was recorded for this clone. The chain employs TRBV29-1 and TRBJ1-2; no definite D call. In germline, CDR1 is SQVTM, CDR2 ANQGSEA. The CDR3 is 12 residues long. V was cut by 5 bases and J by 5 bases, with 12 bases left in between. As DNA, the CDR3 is TGCAGCGTTCAATTAGAGGGATATGGCTACACCTTC. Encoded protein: CSVQLEGYGYTF. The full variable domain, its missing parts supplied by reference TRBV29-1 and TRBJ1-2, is SAVISQKPSRDICQRGTSLTIQCQVDSQVTMMFWYRQQPGQSLTLIATANQGSEATYESGFVIDKFPISRPNLTFSTLTVSNMSPEDSSIYLCSVQLEGYGYTFGSGTRLTVV.

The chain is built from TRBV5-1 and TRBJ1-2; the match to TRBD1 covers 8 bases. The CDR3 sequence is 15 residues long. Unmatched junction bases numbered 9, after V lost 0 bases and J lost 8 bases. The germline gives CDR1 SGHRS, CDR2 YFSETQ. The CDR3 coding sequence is TGCGCCAGCAGCTTGGTCTCATCAGGGGGCGACGGCTACACCTTC. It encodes CASSLVSSGGDGYTF.

CDR3 in DNA: TGTGCCAGCAGCGTAGCCGCTACAGGGGCGAAAAACACTGAAGCTTTCTTT. It translates to CASSVAATGAKNTEAFF. This sequence joins TRBV9 and TRBJ1-1; TRBD1 aligns across 7 bases. This CDR3 has 17 residues. The germline gives CDR1 SGDLS, CDR2 YYNGEE. J was trimmed by 2 bases and V by 0 bases; bases with no gene match: 10.

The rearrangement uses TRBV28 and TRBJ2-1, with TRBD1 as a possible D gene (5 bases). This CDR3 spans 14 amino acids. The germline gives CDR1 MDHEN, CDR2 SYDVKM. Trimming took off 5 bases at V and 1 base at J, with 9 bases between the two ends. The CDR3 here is CASSGHQSYNEQFF. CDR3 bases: TGTGCCAGCAGTGGACACCAGTCCTACAATGAGCAGTTCTTC.

CDR3 protein: CSVEPGYGYTF. CDR3 DNA: TGCAGCGTTGAACCCGGCTATGGCTACACCTTC. V and J are TRBV29-1 and TRBJ1-2; D gene uncertain. Trimming cost V 2 bases and J 4 bases, with 5 bases left between them. The CDR3 length is 11 residues. CDR1 SQVTM and CDR2 ANQGSEA come from the germline V gene.

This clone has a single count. The CDR3 coding sequence is TGTGCCAGCAGCGTGGCAGGGAAAAAGTATTCACCCCTCCACTTT. Its protein product is CASSVAGKKYSPLHF. V and J are TRBV9 and TRBJ1-6; TRBD1 is a possible D gene (5 bases). This CDR3 is 15 amino acids long. Deletions cut 2 bases from V and 8 bases from J, with 14 bases between. Germline CDR1 SGDLS, CDR2 YYNGEE.

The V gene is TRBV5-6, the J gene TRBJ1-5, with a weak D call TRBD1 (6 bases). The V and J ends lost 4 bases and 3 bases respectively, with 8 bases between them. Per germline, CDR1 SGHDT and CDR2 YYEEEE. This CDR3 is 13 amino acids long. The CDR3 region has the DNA TGTGCCAGCAGCCGGACAGCCAATCAGCCCCAGCATTTT. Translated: CASSRTANQPQHF.

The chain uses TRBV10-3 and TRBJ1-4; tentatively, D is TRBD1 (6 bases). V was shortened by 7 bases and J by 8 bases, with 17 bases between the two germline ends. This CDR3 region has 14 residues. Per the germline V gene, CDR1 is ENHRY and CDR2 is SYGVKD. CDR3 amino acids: CAINPTGLTEKLFF. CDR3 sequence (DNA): TGTGCCATCAACCCGACAGGACTTACGGAAAAACTGTTTTTT.

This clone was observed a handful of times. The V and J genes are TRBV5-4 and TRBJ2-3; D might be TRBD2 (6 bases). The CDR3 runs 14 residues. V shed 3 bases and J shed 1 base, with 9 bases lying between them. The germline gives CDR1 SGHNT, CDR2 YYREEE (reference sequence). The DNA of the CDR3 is TGTGCCAGCAGCTGGGACTTTCGCACAGATACGCAGTATTTT. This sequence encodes CASSWDFRTDTQYF.

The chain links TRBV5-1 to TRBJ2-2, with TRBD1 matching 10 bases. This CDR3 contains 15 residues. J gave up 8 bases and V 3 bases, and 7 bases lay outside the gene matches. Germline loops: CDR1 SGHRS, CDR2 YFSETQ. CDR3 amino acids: CASSSGTGVLGELFF. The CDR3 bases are TGCGCCAGCAGCTCCGGGACAGGGGTTTTAGGGGAGCTGTTTTTT. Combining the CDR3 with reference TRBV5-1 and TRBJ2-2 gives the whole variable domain KAGVTQTPRYLIKTRGQQVTLSCSPISGHRSVSWYQQTPGQGLQFLFEYFSETQRNKGNFPGRFSGRQFSNSRSEMNVSTLELGDSALYLCASSSGTGVLGELFFGEGSRLTVL.

CDR3 in DNA: TGCGCCAGCAGCCCTTCTGGACCGGGACAGCAAGAGACCCAGTACTTC. It translates to CASSPSGPGQQETQYF. V and J are TRBV5-1 and TRBJ2-5, with 7 nucleotides matching TRBD1. The CDR3 has 16 amino acids. The ends lost 4 bases at V and 2 bases at J; junction bases unmatched: 11. Germline CDR1 is SGHRS and CDR2 is YFSETQ.

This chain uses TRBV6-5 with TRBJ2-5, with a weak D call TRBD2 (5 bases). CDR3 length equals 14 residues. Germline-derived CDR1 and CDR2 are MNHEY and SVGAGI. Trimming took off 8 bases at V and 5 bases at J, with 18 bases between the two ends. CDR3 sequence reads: CASHPLLVGETQYF. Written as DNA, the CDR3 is TGTGCCAGCCACCCCCTACTAGTCGGTGAGACCCAGTACTTC.

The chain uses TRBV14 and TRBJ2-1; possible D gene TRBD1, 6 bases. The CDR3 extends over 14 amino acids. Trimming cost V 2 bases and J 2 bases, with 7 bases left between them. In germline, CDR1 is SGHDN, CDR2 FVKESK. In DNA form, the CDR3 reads TGTGCCAGCAGCCAAAAGGGGGCCTACAATGAGCAGTTCTTC. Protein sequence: CASSQKGAYNEQFF.

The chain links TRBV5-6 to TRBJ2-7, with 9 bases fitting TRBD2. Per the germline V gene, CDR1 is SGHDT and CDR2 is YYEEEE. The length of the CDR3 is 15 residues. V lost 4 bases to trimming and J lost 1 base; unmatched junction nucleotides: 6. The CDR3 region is CASSPTSGDSYEQYF. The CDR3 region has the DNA TGTGCCAGCAGCCCGACTAGCGGAGATTCCTACGAGCAGTACTTC.

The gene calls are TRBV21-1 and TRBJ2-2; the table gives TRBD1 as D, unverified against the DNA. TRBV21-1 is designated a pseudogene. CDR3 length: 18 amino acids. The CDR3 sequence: CASSIPGQGRRGTGELFF. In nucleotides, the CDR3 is TGTGCCAGCAGCATCCCGGGACAGGGGAGGAGAGGGACCGGGGAGCTGTTTTTT.

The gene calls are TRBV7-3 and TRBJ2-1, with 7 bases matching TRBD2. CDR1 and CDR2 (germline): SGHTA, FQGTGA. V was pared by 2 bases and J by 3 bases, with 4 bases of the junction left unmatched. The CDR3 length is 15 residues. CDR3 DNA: TGTGCCAGCAGCTTACGGGGGGACCACTACAATGAGCAGTTCTTC. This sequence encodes CASSLRGDHYNEQFF.

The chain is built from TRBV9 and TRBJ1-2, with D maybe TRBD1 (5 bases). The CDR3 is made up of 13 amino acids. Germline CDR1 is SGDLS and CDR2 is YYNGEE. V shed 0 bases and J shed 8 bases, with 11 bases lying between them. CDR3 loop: CASSVAGSGGYTF. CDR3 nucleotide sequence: TGTGCCAGCAGCGTAGCAGGGAGCGGGGGCTACACCTTC.

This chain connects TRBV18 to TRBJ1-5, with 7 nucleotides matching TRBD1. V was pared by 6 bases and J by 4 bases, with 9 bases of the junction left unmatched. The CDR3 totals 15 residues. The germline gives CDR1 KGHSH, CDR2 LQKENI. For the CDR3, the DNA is TGTGCCAGCTCCCAAGAGAACAGGGGTAATCAGCCCCAGCATTTT. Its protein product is CASSQENRGNQPQHF.

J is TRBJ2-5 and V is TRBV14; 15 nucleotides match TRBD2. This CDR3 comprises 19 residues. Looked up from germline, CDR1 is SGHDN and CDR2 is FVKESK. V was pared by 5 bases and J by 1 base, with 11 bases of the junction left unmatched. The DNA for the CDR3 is TGTGCCAGCAGCGGGACTAGCGGGAGGCTCCTAGGGTTCCAAGAGACCCAGTACTTC. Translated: CASSGTSGRLLGFQETQYF.

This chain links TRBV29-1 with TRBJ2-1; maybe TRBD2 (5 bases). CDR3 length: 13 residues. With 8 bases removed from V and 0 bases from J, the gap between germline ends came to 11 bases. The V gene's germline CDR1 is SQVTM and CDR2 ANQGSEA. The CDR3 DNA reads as TGCAGCTCCGGGATCAGCTCCTACAATGAGCAGTTCTTC. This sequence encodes CSSGISSYNEQFF.

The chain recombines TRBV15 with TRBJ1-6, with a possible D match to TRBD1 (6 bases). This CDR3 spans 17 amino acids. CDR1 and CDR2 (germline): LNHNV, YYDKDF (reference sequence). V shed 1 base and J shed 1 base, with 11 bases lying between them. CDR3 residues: CATSRVSGASYNSPLHF. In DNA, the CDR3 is TGTGCCACCAGCAGAGTCTCAGGGGCGTCCTATAATTCACCCCTCCACTTT.

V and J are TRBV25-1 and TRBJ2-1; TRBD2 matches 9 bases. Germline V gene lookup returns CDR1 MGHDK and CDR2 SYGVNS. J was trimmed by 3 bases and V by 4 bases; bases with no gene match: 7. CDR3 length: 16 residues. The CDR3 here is CASSALAGGLYNEQFF. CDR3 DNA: TGTGCCAGCAGTGCCCTTGCGGGAGGGCTCTACAATGAGCAGTTCTTC.

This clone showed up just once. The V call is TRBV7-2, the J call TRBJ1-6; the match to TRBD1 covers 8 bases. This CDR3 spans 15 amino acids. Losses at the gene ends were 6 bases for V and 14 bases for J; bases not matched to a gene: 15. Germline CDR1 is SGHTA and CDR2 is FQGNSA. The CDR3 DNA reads TGTGCCAGCAGAGGCGGACAGGGTGGGGGCGGATCCCTCCACTTT. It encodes CASRGGQGGGGSLHF.

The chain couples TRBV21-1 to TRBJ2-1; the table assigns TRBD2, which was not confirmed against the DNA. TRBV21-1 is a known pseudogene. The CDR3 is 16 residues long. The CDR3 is CASSKPASGRDNEQFF. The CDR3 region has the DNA TGTGCCAGCAGCAAACCGGCTAGCGGGCGCGACAATGAGCAGTTCTTC.

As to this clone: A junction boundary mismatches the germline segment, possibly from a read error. The CDR3 loop is CASSLNFGQPNGTEAFF. DNA for the CDR3: TGTGCTAGCAGCTTAAACTTTGGGCAGCCGAACGGCACTGAAGCTTTCTTT. The rearrangement joins TRBV7-7 to TRBJ1-1; D is unclear. In germline, CDR1 is SSHAT, CDR2 FNYEAQ (reference sequence). The CDR3 extends over 17 amino acids.